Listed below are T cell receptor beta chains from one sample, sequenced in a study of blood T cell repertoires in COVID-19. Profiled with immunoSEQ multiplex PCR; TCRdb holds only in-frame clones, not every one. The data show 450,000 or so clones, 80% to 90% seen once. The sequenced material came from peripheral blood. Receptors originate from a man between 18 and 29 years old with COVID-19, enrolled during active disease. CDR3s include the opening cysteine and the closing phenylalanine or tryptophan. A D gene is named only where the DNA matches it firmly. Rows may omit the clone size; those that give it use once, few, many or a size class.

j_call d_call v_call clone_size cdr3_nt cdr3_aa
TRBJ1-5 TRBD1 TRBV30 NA TGTGCCTGGGGGACAGTGAGCAATCAGCCCCAGCATTTT CAWGTVSNQPQHF
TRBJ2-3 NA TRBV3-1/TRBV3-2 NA TGTGCCAGCAGCGCGATGGGAGGGGGGGCTCGGATAGATACGCAGTATTTT CASSAMGGGARIDTQYF
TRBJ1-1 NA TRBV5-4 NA TGTGCCAGCAGTACAGGGTGGGGGAACACTGAAGCTTTCTTT CASSTGWGNTEAFF
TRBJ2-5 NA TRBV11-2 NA TGTGCCAGCAGCTTGGGAGTGGGTGGAGAGACCCAGTACTTC CASSLGVGGETQYF
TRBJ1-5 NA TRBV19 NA TGTGCCAGTAACCCGTTCGCAGGGAGCAATCAGCCCCAGCATTTT CASNPFAGSNQPQHF
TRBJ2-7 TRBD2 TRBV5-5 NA TGTGCCAGCAGCCCCTACTTGGCGGGAGCCAGCTCCTACGAGCAGTACTTC CASSPYLAGASSYEQYF
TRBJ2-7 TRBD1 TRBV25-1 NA TGTGCCAGCAGGGGGGACAGGGATGCCTACGAGCAGTACTTC CASRGDRDAYEQYF
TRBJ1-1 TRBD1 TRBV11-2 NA TGTGCCAGCAGCTTCGGGACAGGGTTTACTGAAGCTTTCTTT CASSFGTGFTEAFF
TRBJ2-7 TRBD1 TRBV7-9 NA TGTGCCAGCAGTAAAAGGACAGGGTATGAGGGCGAGCAGTACTTC CASSKRTGYEGEQYF
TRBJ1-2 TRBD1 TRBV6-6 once TGTGCCAGCAGTTACTCGAATGACAGGGGGCTTGGCTACACCTTC CASSYSNDRGLGYTF
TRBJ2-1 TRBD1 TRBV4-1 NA TGCGCCAGCAGCCAAGTCACTGGGACAGGGTTGCTTGAGCAGTTCTTC CASSQVTGTGLLEQFF
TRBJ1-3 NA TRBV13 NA TGTGCCAGCAGCCTACGGACAGCCTCTAGGGAAAACACCATATATTTT CASSLRTASRENTIYF
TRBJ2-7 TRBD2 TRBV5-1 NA TGCGCCAGCAGCTTGGAAGCGGGGGGGCCTTACGAGCAGTACTTC CASSLEAGGPYEQYF
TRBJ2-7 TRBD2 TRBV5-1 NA TGCGCCAGCAGCTTGTCCGGACTAGCGTCCTACGAGCAGTACTTC CASSLSGLASYEQYF
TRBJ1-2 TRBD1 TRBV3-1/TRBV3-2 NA TGTGCCAGCAGCCTCCGATGGGACAGGGGACGCGGCTACACCTTC CASSLRWDRGRGYTF
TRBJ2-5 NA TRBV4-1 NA TGCGCCAGCAGCCAAGACAACAGGTTCGTTCAAGAGACCCAGTACTTC CASSQDNRFVQETQYF
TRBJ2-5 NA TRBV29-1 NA TGCAGCGTCCGCCCTAACCGTCGGTACCAAGAGACCCAGTACTTC CSVRPNRRYQETQYF
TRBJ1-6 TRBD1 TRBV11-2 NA TGTGCCAGCAGCCTAGAGACAGGGAAGCTTTCACCCCTCCACTTT CASSLETGKLSPLHF
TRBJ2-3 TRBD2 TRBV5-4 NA TGTGCCAGCAGCTTCCGACTAGCGGGGGCAACAGATACGCAGTATTTT CASSFRLAGATDTQYF
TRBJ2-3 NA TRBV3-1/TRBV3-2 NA TGTGCCAGCAGCCAAGAGCCCTACACAGATACGCAGTATTTT CASSQEPYTDTQYF
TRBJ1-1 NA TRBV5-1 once TGCGCCAGCAGGGAAGGTAGCGGCACTGAAGCTTTCTTT CASREGSGTEAFF
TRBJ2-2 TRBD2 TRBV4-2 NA TGTGCCAGCAGCCCCCTAGCGGGGACGAACACCGGGGAGCTGTTTTTT CASSPLAGTNTGELFF
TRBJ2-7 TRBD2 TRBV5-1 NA TGCGCCAGCAGCTTAGCTAGCGGGAGTATCGAGCAGTACTTC CASSLASGSIEQYF
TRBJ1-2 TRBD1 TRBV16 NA TGTGCCAGCAGCCAAGGACAGGTCGGAGGCTACACCTTC CASSQGQVGGYTF
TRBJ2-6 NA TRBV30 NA TGTGCCTGGGACAGGAGTCGCTCTGGGGCCAACGTCCTGACTTTC CAWDRSRSGANVLTF
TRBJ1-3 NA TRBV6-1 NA TGTGCCAGCAGTGAATCTTACTCTGGAAACACCATATATTTT CASSESYSGNTIYF
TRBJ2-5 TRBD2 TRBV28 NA TGTGCCAGCAGTTTTGTAGCGGGAGGGCCTAATGACGAGACCCAGTACTTC CASSFVAGGPNDETQYF
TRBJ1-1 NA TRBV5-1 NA TGCGCCAGCAGCTTGGCGCGGGGTGGGGTAGATGAAGCTTTCTTT CASSLARGGVDEAFF
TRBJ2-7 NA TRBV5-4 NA TGTGCCAGCAGCACCCGTGAGGCCTACGAGCAGTACTTC CASSTREAYEQYF
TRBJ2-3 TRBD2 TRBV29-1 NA TGCAGCGTTGATCTGCGGGAGGTCACTAATACGCAGTATTTT CSVDLREVTNTQYF
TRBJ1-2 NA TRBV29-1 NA TGCAGCGTTACAGGGAGCTATGGCTACACCTTC CSVTGSYGYTF